Following are 27 T cell receptor beta chains from one sample sequenced in a study of T cell responses to AZD1222 COVID-19 vaccine. Repertoires were generated with immunoSEQ multiplex PCR, while TCRdb's copy carries only in-frame clones and drops some. The repertoire includes approximately 130,000 clones, about 89% of them detected once, and roughly a quarter sits in the top ten. Sequencing was performed on peripheral blood, taken on day 0 of AZD1222 vaccination. The source of these receptors is an adult in good health.

V gene TRBV4-2 combines with J gene TRBJ2-1; 11 bases match TRBD1. This CDR3 contains 15 residues. The germline CDR1 and CDR2 sequences are LGHNA and YNFKEQ. The ends lost 4 bases at V and 7 bases at J; junction bases unmatched: 6. The CDR3: CASSPGQGVENEQFF. CDR3 sequence (DNA): TGTGCCAGCAGCCCGGGACAGGGGGTGGAAAATGAGCAGTTCTTC.

This clone showed up just once. The chain couples TRBV7-2 to TRBJ1-4; D is ambiguous. The V end was cut by 8 bases, the J end by 4 bases, with 14 bases between. Germline assignment: CDR1 SGHTA and CDR2 FQGNSA. This CDR3 spans 14 amino acids. The CDR3 spells CASHEGGRNEKLFF. For the CDR3, the DNA is TGTGCCAGCCACGAGGGCGGACGTAATGAAAAACTGTTTTTT.

The rearrangement joins TRBV7-8 to TRBJ1-3, with 8 bases fitting TRBD1. After removal of 4 bases from V and 0 bases from J, the junction contained 2 bases not matched to a gene. Germline V lookup: CDR1 SGHVS, CDR2 FQNEAQ. The CDR3 runs to 15 residues. The DNA for the CDR3 is TGTGCCAGCAGCTCTGGACAGGGCTCTGGAAACACCATATATTTT. It encodes CASSSGQGSGNTIYF.

This clone turned up a few times. The V call is TRBV11-2, the J call TRBJ2-5; 8 nucleotides agree with TRBD1. J was trimmed by 2 bases and V by 6 bases; bases with no gene match: 8. This CDR3 has 15 residues. The germline gives CDR1 SGHAT, CDR2 FQNNGV. The CDR3 nucleotides are TGTGCCAGCAGGATGACCGGGACAGGACAAGAGACCCAGTACTTC. As protein: CASRMTGTGQETQYF.

V usage is TRBV10-3 and J usage is TRBJ1-2, with D perhaps TRBD1 (5 bases). The CDR3 extends over 13 amino acids. The germline V gene has CDR1 ENHRY and CDR2 SYGVKD. The V and J ends lost 6 bases and 8 bases respectively, with 16 bases between them. The CDR3 loop is CAISLMGGKGYTF. The CDR3, as DNA: TGTGCCATCAGCCTGATGGGGGGGAAGGGCTACACCTTC.

The chain recombines TRBV27 with TRBJ1-6; TRBD1 is a possible D gene (5 bases). V gave up 3 bases and J gave up 9 bases, with 15 bases separating them. CDR1 is MNHEY and CDR2 is SMNVEV in the germline V gene (reference sequence). The CDR3 loop spans 15 amino acids. CDR3 in amino acids: CASSFGQIGISPLHF. Written as DNA, the CDR3 is TGTGCCAGCAGTTTTGGACAAATAGGTATTTCACCCCTCCACTTT.

Here the CDR3 reads CASSKPGTGFSYEQYF. Here the CDR3 DNA reads TGTGCCAGCAGCAAACCCGGGACAGGGTTTTCCTACGAGCAGTACTTC. The rearrangement links TRBV21-1 to TRBJ2-7; the table gives TRBD1 as D, unverified against the DNA. TRBV21-1 is a known pseudogene. The CDR3 totals 16 residues.

The chain recombines TRBV7-9 with TRBJ2-1, with D tentatively TRBD2 (6 bases). The CDR3 loop spans 17 amino acids. Germline CDR1 is SEHNR and CDR2 is FQNEAQ (reference sequence). The germline V and J ends were trimmed by 5 bases and 4 bases, with 21 bases remaining between them. CDR3 nucleotide sequence: TGTGCCAGCAGCCCGACGTCGGGGGTGGGTTCTTACAATGAGCAGTTCTTC. Its protein is CASSPTSGVGSYNEQFF.

The chain links TRBV5-5 to TRBJ2-6; D possibly matches TRBD1 or TRBD2 (5 bases each). The CDR3 contains 17 residues. The germline V gene encodes CDR1 SGHKS and CDR2 YYEKEE (reference sequence). V was shortened by 4 bases and J by 0 bases, with 14 bases between the two germline ends. This chain's CDR3 is CASSGTAGSSGANVLTF. DNA of the CDR3: TGTGCCAGCAGCGGTACTGCAGGGAGCTCTGGGGCCAACGTCCTGACTTTC.

The V gene is TRBV4-1, the J gene TRBJ1-4; 11 bases agree with TRBD1. The ends lost 4 bases at V and 5 bases at J; junction bases unmatched: 3. The CDR3 totals 15 residues. Germline loops: CDR1 MGHRA, CDR2 YSYEKL. The CDR3 loop reads CASSPGDRGNEKLFF. CDR3 nucleotide sequence: TGCGCCAGCAGCCCTGGGGACAGGGGGAATGAAAAACTGTTTTTT.

The V call is TRBV7-2, the J call TRBJ2-7; D gene ambiguous. Deletions cut 5 bases from V and 3 bases from J, with 8 bases between. In germline, CDR1 is SGHTA, CDR2 FQGNSA. The CDR3 runs to 12 residues. The CDR3 DNA follows: TGTGCCAGCAGCACCAATCACTACGAGCAGTACTTC. It specifies CASSTNHYEQYF. The whole variable domain, filled in from reference TRBV7-2 and TRBJ2-7, reads GAGVSQSPSNKVTEKGKDVELRCDPISGHTALYWYRQSLGQGLEFLIYFQGNSAPDKSGLPSDRFSAERTGGSVSTLTIQRTQQEDSAVYLCASSTNHYEQYFGPGTRLTVT.

With regard to this clone: Sequence at one end of the junction differs from germline and may be a read error. The chain couples TRBV7-7 to TRBJ2-7; 10 bases agree with TRBD1. CDR1 and CDR2 (germline): SSHAT, FNYEAQ (reference sequence). The CDR3 is 13 residues long. CDR3 DNA sequence: TGTGCTAGCAGCGGGGACAGGGGTGGGGAGCAGTACTTC. Its translation is CASSGDRGGEQYF.

The CDR3 DNA reads as TGTGCCAGCAGCTTTAAGAGGGGGAACACTGAAGCTTTCTTT. Translated: CASSFKRGNTEAFF. The gene calls are TRBV13 and TRBJ1-1, with TRBD1 as a possible D gene (5 bases). This CDR3 contains 14 residues. The ends were cut back, 3 bases at V and 1 base at J, with 9 bases in the middle. Germline values: CDR1 PRHDT, CDR2 FYEKMQ (reference sequence).

The chain uses TRBV7-8 and TRBJ1-5, with unresolved D. Trimming shortened V by 0 bases and J by 10 bases, and 13 bases separated the two germline ends. The germline V gene encodes CDR1 SGHVS and CDR2 FQNEAQ. This CDR3 contains 14 residues. The CDR3 spells CASSLAPGVEPQHF. CDR3 nucleotides: TGTGCCAGCAGCTTAGCACCCGGAGTTGAACCCCAGCATTTT.

V gene TRBV2 combines with J gene TRBJ1-3, with D maybe TRBD1 (6 bases). The V and J ends lost 8 bases and 1 base respectively, with 12 bases between them. The germline V gene encodes CDR1 SNHLY and CDR2 FYNNEI. CDR3 length equals 14 residues. The CDR3 is CASVGGASGNTIYF. CDR3 in DNA: TGTGCCAGCGTAGGGGGGGCATCTGGAAACACCATATATTTT. The full variable domain, rest sourced from reference TRBV2 and TRBJ1-3, is EPEVTQTPSHQVTQMGQEVILRCVPISNHLYFYWYRQILGQKVEFLVSFYNNEISEKSEIFDDQFSVERPDGSNFTLKIRSTKLEDSAMYFCASVGGASGNTIYFGEGSWLTVV.

The rearrangement links TRBV6-6 to TRBJ1-4; D is perhaps TRBD1 (6 bases). This CDR3 has 14 amino acids. CDR1 and CDR2 (germline): MNHNY, SVGAGI (reference sequence). The ends were cut back, 1 base at V and 8 bases at J, with 11 bases in the middle. In DNA, the CDR3 is TGTGCCAGCAGTTACTGGGGGCCAGGGGAAAAACTGTTTTTT. Protein product: CASSYWGPGEKLFF.

The chain is built from TRBV6-5 and TRBJ2-1; TRBD2 agrees at 9 bases. V trimming: 8 bases; J trimming: 7 bases; junction bases outside the gene matches: 9. This CDR3 has 14 amino acids. CDR1 is MNHEY and CDR2 is SVGAGI in the germline V gene. CDR3 residues: CASLAGGPGNEQFF. CDR3 nucleotides: TGTGCCAGCTTGGCGGGAGGGCCCGGAAATGAGCAGTTCTTC.

The chain links TRBV5-4 to TRBJ1-2, with TRBD1 identical over 7 bases. The CDR3 has 13 residues. Germline CDR1 is SGHNT and CDR2 is YYREEE (reference sequence). V shed 3 bases, J shed 8 bases, and the junction held 7 bases outside the gene matches. The CDR3, as DNA: TGTGCCAGCAGCTCACAGGGGTATGGAGGCTACACCTTC. This sequence encodes CASSSQGYGGYTF.

The genes are TRBV20-1 and TRBJ2-3; possibly TRBD2 for D (6 bases). The germline gives CDR1 DFQATT, CDR2 SNEGSKA (reference sequence). The V gene lost 7 bases and the J gene lost 6 bases, with 17 bases spanning the gap. The CDR3 contains 13 residues. For the CDR3, the DNA is TGCAGTGTTAGTAGAGGAGGGCCCGATACGCAGTATTTT. This translates into CSVSRGGPDTQYF.

The rearrangement uses TRBV5-4 and TRBJ1-2, with unresolved D. CDR1 is SGHNT and CDR2 is YYREEE in the germline V gene (reference sequence). The CDR3 has 14 residues. V dropped 4 bases and J dropped 3 bases, with 13 bases sitting between them. CDR3 residues: CASSAPTLDYGYTF. CDR3 in DNA: TGTGCCAGCAGCGCCCCTACGCTGGACTATGGCTACACCTTC.

The V gene is TRBV6-5, the J gene TRBJ1-5; D gene ambiguous. V was trimmed by 7 bases and J by 5 bases, leaving 18 bases between them. This CDR3 region has 15 residues. Germline CDR1 MNHEY, CDR2 SVGAGI. The CDR3 region is CASKIFQTSDQPQHF. The DNA for the CDR3 is TGTGCCAGCAAAATCTTCCAGACCAGTGATCAGCCCCAGCATTTT.

The chain joins TRBV4-2 to TRBJ2-3, with 8 bases that match TRBD2. The V segment lost 4 bases and the J segment 2 bases; nucleotides outside the gene matches: 5. Germline CDR1 is LGHNA and CDR2 is YNFKEQ. The CDR3 runs 15 residues. The chain's CDR3 is CASSRGTSLTDTQYF. The CDR3 nucleotides read TGTGCCAGCAGCCGCGGGACTAGTCTCACAGATACGCAGTATTTT.

This chain uses TRBV7-8 with TRBJ1-3; D is uncertain. Germline V gene data show CDR1 as SGHVS and CDR2 as FQNEAQ. The V end lost 0 bases, the J end lost 0 bases, and 9 bases lay between the germline ends. This CDR3 is 16 amino acids long. CDR3 bases: TGTGCCAGCAGCTTAGCGCGTACAGACTCTGGAAACACCATATATTTT. Its protein is CASSLARTDSGNTIYF.

The chain employs TRBV12-5 and TRBJ2-5; D gene uncertain. The CDR3 is 11 residues long. Germline CDR1 is LGHNT and CDR2 is FRNRAP. The ends were cut back, 6 bases at V and 5 bases at J, with 7 bases in the middle. The CDR3 region has the DNA TGTGCTAGTGGGGCCTGGGAGACCCAGTACTTC. As protein: CASGAWETQYF. Full variable domain (remainder filled in from reference TRBV12-5 and TRBJ2-5): DARVTQTPRHKVTEMGQEVTMRCQPILGHNTVFWYRQTMMQGLELLAYFRNRAPLDDSGMPKDRFSAEMPDATLATLKIQPSEPRDSAVYFCASGAWETQYFGPGTRLLVL.

The gene calls are TRBV10-3 and TRBJ2-7, with 7 positions matching TRBD2. The V and J ends lost 6 bases and 0 bases, in that order; junction bases with no gene match: 8. This CDR3 contains 15 residues. Looked up from germline, CDR1 is ENHRY and CDR2 is SYGVKD. The CDR3 spells CAISGAGRTSYEQYF. In DNA, the CDR3 is TGTGCCATCAGCGGAGCGGGGCGGACCTCCTACGAGCAGTACTTC.

The V and J genes are TRBV6-5 and TRBJ1-1; 7 bases fit TRBD1. Germline V gene lookup returns CDR1 MNHEY and CDR2 SVGAGI. The CDR3 length is 16 residues. V lost 0 bases to trimming and J lost 0 bases; unmatched junction nucleotides: 4. CDR3 loop: CASSYSQGEMNTEAFF. The CDR3 nucleotides are TGTGCCAGCAGTTACTCCCAGGGGGAGATGAACACTGAAGCTTTCTTT.

The chain links TRBV5-6 to TRBJ1-5; a possible D gene is TRBD1 (5 bases). The CDR3 is 15 residues long. Germline V gene data show CDR1 as SGHDT and CDR2 as YYEEEE. Trimming removed 2 bases at V and 6 bases at J, with 15 bases between. CDR3 in DNA: TGTGCCAGCAGCTTCGGGGGACCAGGGACTCAGCCCCAGCATTTT. Protein product: CASSFGGPGTQPQHF.